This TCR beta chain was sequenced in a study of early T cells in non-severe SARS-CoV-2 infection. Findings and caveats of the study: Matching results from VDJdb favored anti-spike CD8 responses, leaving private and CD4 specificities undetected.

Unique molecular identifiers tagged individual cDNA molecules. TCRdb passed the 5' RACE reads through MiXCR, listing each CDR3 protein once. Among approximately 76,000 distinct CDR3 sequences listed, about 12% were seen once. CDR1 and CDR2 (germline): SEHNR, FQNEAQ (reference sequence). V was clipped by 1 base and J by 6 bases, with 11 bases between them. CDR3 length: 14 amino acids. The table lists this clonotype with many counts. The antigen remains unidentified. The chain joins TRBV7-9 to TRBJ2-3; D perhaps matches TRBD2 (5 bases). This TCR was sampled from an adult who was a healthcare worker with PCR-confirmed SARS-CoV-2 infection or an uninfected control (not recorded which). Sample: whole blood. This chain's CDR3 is CASSLGTSWDTQYF. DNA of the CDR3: TGTGCCAGCAGCTTAGGGACTTCTTGGGATACGCAGTATTTT.